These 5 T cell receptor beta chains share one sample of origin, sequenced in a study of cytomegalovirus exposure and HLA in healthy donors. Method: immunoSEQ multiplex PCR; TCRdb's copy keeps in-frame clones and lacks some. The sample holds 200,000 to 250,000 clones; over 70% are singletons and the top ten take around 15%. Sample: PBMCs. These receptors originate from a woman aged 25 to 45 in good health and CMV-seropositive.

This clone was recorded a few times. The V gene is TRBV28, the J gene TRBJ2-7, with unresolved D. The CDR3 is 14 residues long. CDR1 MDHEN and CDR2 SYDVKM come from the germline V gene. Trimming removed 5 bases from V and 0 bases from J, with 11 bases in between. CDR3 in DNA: TGTGCCAGCAGTCTAGGACCCGGCTCCTACGAGCAGTACTTC. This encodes CASSLGPGSYEQYF.

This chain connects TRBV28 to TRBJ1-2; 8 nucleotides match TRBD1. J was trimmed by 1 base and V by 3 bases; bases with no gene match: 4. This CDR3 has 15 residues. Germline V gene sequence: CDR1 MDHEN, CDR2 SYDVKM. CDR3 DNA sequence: TGTGCCAGCAGTTTCCTTGACAGGGGTAACTATGGCTACACCTTC. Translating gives CASSFLDRGNYGYTF.

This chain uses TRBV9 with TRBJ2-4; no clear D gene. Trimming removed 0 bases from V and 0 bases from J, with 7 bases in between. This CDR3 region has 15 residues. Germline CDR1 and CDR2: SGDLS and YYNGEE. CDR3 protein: CASSVGVLAKNIQYF. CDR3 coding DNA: TGTGCCAGCAGCGTAGGGGTCCTAGCCAAAAACATTCAGTACTTC.

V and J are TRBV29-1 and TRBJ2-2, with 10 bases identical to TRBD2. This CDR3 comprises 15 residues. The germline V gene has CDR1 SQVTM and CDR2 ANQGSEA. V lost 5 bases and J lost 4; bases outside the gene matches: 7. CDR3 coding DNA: TGCAGCGTTCGGCTAGCGGGAGCGGGCACCGGGGAGCTGTTTTTT. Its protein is CSVRLAGAGTGELFF.

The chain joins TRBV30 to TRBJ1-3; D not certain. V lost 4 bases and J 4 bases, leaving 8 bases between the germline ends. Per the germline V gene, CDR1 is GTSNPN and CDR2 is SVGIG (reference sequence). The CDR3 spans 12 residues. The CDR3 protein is CAWKGSGNTIYF. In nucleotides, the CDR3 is TGTGCCTGGAAAGGGTCGGGAAACACCATATATTTT.